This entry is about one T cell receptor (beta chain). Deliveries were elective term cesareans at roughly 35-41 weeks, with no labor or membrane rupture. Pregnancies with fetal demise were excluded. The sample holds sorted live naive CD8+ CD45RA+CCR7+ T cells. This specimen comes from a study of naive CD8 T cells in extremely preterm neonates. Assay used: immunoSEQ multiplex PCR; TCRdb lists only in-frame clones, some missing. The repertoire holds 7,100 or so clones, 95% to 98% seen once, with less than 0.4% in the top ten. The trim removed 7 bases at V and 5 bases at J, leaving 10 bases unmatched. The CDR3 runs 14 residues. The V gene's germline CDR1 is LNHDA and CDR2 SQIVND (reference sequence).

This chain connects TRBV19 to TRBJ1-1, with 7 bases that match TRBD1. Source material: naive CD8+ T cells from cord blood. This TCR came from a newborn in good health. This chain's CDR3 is CASTHGTALTEAFF. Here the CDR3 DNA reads TGTGCCAGTACCCATGGGACAGCTTTAACTGAAGCTTTCTTT. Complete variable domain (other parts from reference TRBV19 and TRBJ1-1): DGGITQSPKYLFRKEGQNVTLSCEQNLNHDAMYWYRQDPGQGLRLIYYSQIVNDFQKGDIAEGYSVSREKKESFPLTVTSAQKNPTAFYLCASTHGTALTEAFFGQGTRLTVV.